Below, 14 T cell receptor beta chains from the same sample are listed, as sequenced in a study of vaccination effects on CD4 cells after COVID-19 (dated by TCRdb to between 2021 and 2022). The ViraFEST assay stimulated PBMC with viral peptide pools and then used TCR sequencing to identify antigen-specific CD4+ T cell clonotypes by expansion. After less than 13 days of culture, CD4+ T cells were isolated with the EasySep CD4+ T cell isolation kit. Each participant got two doses of an mRNA SARS-CoV-2 vaccine, either BNT162b2 or mRNA-1273. Receptor amplification or capture employed the immunoSEQ multiplex PCR assay. TCRdb took this table from immuneACCESS and kept in-frame rearrangements with V and J called. Such tables lack part of the clones; where checked against another copy, unresolved V genes explain under half of the gap, and the rest is unexplained. The sample records approximately 28,000 clones, 80% to 85% of which are singletons. Clones ranked in the top ten supply 5% to 6.5% of the sample.

Their recognized antigens are unknown. This specimen was CD4+ T cells from PBMCs cultured with SARS-CoV-2 spike peptides, taken after COVID-19 vaccination. Read against the paper, the sample's cell subset or site label means: SARS-CoV-2 spike overlapping peptide pool stimulation. The receptors originated from a human donor who received a COVID-19 vaccine. Some clones in this sample may be carry-over from other donors' samples.

This sequence joins TRBV5-8 and TRBJ1-1; perhaps TRBD1 as D (5 bases). Germline values: CDR1 SGHTS, CDR2 YDEGEE. V was trimmed by 7 bases and J by 5 bases, leaving 27 bases between them. This CDR3 has 17 residues. CDR3: CASPAWWGGPIGTEAFF. CDR3 bases: TGTGCCAGCCCAGCTTGGTGGGGCGGCCCGATTGGGACTGAAGCTTTCTTT.

The chain recombines TRBV7-2 with TRBJ1-1, with a tentative D call TRBD1 (6 bases). Trimming stripped 3 bases from V and 4 bases from J, with 9 bases between. CDR3 length equals 13 residues. CDR1 is SGHTA, CDR2 FQGNSA, per germline. CDR3 amino acids: CASSFNRATEAFF. The CDR3, as DNA: TGTGCCAGCAGCTTTAACAGGGCCACTGAAGCTTTCTTT.

This sequence joins TRBV5-1 and TRBJ1-3, with D possibly being TRBD1 (6 bases). This CDR3 has 16 amino acids. With 0 bases removed from V and 1 base from J, the gap between germline ends came to 11 bases. CDR1 is SGHRS, CDR2 YFSETQ, per germline. In nucleotides, the CDR3 is TGCGCCAGCAGCTTGGCATTGGGGGCATCTGGAAACACCATATATTTT. Translated, it gives CASSLALGASGNTIYF.

This chain connects TRBV19 to TRBJ2-6; D is uncertain. V lost 3 bases, J lost 2 bases, and 8 bases lay in between. CDR1 and CDR2 from the germline V gene are LNHDA and SQIVND (reference sequence). This CDR3 is 15 amino acids long. CDR3 nucleotide sequence: TGTGCCAGTAGTATCATCTGGGCTGGGGCCAACGTCCTGACTTTC. Translated: CASSIIWAGANVLTF.

This chain uses TRBV30 with TRBJ1-1; D unresolved. Germline loops: CDR1 GTSNPN, CDR2 SVGIG (reference sequence). The CDR3 sequence is 13 residues long. V lost 2 bases, J lost 0 bases, and 7 bases lay in between. CDR3 amino acids: CAWSRGLNTEAFF. In DNA form, the CDR3 reads TGTGCCTGGAGTCGGGGATTGAACACTGAAGCTTTCTTT.

V is TRBV4-1 and J is TRBJ2-1; 11 bases map to TRBD2. The V and J ends lost 5 bases and 4 bases, in that order; junction bases with no gene match: 10. The V gene's germline CDR1 is MGHRA and CDR2 YSYEKL. The CDR3 contains 17 residues. This chain's CDR3 is CASSWQPGLAVYNEQFF. The CDR3 DNA is TGCGCCAGCAGCTGGCAACCGGGACTAGCGGTTTACAATGAGCAGTTCTTC.

The chain is built from TRBV7-2 and TRBJ2-5; D not resolved. The CDR3 has 15 amino acids. The V end lost 0 bases, the J end lost 2 bases, and 10 bases lay between the germline ends. Germline CDR1 is SGHTA and CDR2 is FQGNSA. CDR3 in amino acids: CASSLAAPHQETQYF. CDR3 nucleotides: TGTGCCAGCAGCTTAGCGGCGCCGCATCAAGAGACCCAGTACTTC. The full variable domain, with the rest looked up from reference TRBV7-2 and TRBJ2-5, is GAGVSQSPSNKVTEKGKDVELRCDPISGHTALYWYRQSLGQGLEFLIYFQGNSAPDKSGLPSDRFSAERTGGSVSTLTIQRTQQEDSAVYLCASSLAAPHQETQYFGPGTRLLVL.

The J gene is TRBJ1-2, the V gene TRBV5-1; no definite D call. In germline, CDR1 is SGHRS, CDR2 YFSETQ. This CDR3 region has 13 residues. The V end lost 4 bases, the J end lost 10 bases, and 17 bases lay between the germline ends. The CDR3, as DNA: TGCGCCAGCAGCGACGACGGCACTCGAGACTACACCTTC. Protein sequence: CASSDDGTRDYTF.

The chain is built from TRBV5-8 and TRBJ2-1; 8 bases align to TRBD2. The CDR3 has 19 residues. V shed 3 bases, J shed 4 bases, and the junction held 18 bases outside the gene matches. Germline loops: CDR1 SGHTS, CDR2 YDEGEE. This CDR3 reads CASSSGRKLVAGTYNEQFF. CDR3 coding DNA: TGTGCCAGCAGCTCGGGTCGGAAGCTGGTAGCGGGAACATACAATGAGCAGTTCTTC. Complete variable domain (other parts from reference TRBV5-8 and TRBJ2-1): EAGVTQSPTHLIKTRGQQATLRCSPISGHTSVYWYQQALGLGLQFLLWYDEGEERNRGNFPPRFSGRQFPNYSSELNVNALELEDSALYLCASSSGRKLVAGTYNEQFFGPGTRLTVL.

This chain joins TRBV2 and TRBJ1-2, with D perhaps matching TRBD1 (5 bases). The germline V gene has CDR1 SNHLY and CDR2 FYNNEI. CDR3 length equals 14 residues. Trimming shortened V by 0 bases and J by 7 bases, and 12 bases separated the two germline ends. The CDR3 protein is CASSEALQEFGYTF. CDR3 nucleotide sequence: TGTGCCAGCAGTGAAGCGCTACAGGAGTTTGGCTACACCTTC.

The chain is built from TRBV14 and TRBJ1-4; 8 bases agree with TRBD1. There are 18 residues in the CDR3. Germline V gene data show CDR1 as SGHDN and CDR2 as FVKESK. V dropped 3 bases and J dropped 4; count of bases not matched to a gene: 13. Here the CDR3 reads CASSHKTPRQGFNEKLFF. The CDR3 DNA is TGTGCCAGCAGCCACAAAACCCCCAGACAGGGGTTTAATGAAAAACTGTTTTTT.

This chain uses TRBV15 with TRBJ1-3; TRBD1 might be the D (5 bases). Trimming cost V 1 base and J 7 bases, with 8 bases left between them. From germline, CDR1 is LNHNV and CDR2 YYDKDF (reference sequence). The CDR3 spans 13 residues. CDR3 in amino acids: CATSRGRGNTIYF. The CDR3 DNA follows: TGTGCCACCAGCAGAGGGCGGGGGAACACCATATATTTT.

The chain couples TRBV24-1 to TRBJ2-5; D uncertain. Trimming removed 4 bases at V and 6 bases at J, with 11 bases between. The CDR3 has 13 amino acids. The germline V gene encodes CDR1 KGHDR and CDR2 SFDVKD. CDR3 amino acids: CATSEGHDQTQYF. CDR3 nucleotides: TGTGCCACCAGTGAGGGTCATGATCAGACCCAGTACTTC.

The V and J genes are TRBV19 and TRBJ2-1; 7 bases agree with TRBD1. Germline V lookup: CDR1 LNHDA, CDR2 SQIVND (reference sequence). CDR3 size: 14 residues. The trim removed 4 bases at V and 5 bases at J, leaving 5 bases unmatched. The CDR3 is CASSTDRDDNEQFF. The CDR3, as DNA: TGTGCCAGTAGTACAGACAGGGACGACAATGAGCAGTTCTTC.